This paragraph covers one T cell receptor beta chain sequence. Its cognate antigen is unknown. The length of the CDR3 is 14 residues. The V gene's germline CDR1 is WSHSY and CDR2 SAAADI. With 6 bases clipped from V and 7 bases from J, the junction kept 5 bases outside the gene matches. PCR employed 60 Vbeta and 13 Jbeta primers. Profiling relied on immunoSEQ multiplex PCR, and the TCRdb table lists in-frame clones only, not all of them. Of roughly 150,000 clones detected, 65% to 70% appear once; the ten largest clones hold about 9.4%. The data originate from a study of cytomegalovirus exposure and HLA in healthy donors. The study's findings and limits: In the analysis, some V segments, TRBV6-2 and TRBV6-3 included, were excluded as indistinguishable.

This sequence was found in a man aged 25 to 40 in good health and CMV-seropositive. The chain joins TRBV10-2 to TRBJ2-1; 11 positions match TRBD2. The source material was PBMCs. The CDR3 sequence is CASRTSGNSNEQFF. The CDR3 DNA reads as TGCGCCAGCAGGACTAGCGGGAATTCGAATGAGCAGTTCTTC.